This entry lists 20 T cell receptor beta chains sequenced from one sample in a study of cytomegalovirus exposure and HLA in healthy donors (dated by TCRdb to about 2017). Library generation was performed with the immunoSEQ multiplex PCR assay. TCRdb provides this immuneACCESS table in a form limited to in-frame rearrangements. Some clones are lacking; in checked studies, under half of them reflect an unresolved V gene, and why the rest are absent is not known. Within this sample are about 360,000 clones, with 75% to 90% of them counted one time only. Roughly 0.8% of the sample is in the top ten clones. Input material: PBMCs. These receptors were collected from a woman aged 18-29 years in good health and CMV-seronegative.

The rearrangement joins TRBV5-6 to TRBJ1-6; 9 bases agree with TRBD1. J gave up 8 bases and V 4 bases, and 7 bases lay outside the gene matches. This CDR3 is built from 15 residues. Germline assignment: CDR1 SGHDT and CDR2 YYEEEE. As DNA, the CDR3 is TGTGCCAGCAGCCAACTGGACAGGGGAGATTCACCCCTCCACTTT. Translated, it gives CASSQLDRGDSPLHF.

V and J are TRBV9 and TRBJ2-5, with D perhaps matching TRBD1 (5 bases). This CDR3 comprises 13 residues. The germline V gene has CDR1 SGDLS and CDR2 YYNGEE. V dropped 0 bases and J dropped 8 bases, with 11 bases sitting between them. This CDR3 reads CASSVDRTSTQYF. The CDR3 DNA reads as TGTGCCAGCAGCGTAGACAGGACATCTACCCAGTACTTC.

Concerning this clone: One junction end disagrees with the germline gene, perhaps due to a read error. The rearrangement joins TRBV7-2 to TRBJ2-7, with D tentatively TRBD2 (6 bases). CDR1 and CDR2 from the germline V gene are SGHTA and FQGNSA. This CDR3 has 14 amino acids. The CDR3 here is CASSLPTRLPGVDF. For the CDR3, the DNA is TGTGCCAGCAGCTTACCGACGCGGCTCCCGGGAGTAGACTTC.

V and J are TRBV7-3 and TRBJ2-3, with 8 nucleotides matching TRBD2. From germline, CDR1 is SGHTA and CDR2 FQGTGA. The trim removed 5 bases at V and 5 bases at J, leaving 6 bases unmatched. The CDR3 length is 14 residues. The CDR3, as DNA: TGTGCCAGCAGCGCAAGCGGGGGTGGAGATACGCAGTATTTT. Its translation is CASSASGGGDTQYF.

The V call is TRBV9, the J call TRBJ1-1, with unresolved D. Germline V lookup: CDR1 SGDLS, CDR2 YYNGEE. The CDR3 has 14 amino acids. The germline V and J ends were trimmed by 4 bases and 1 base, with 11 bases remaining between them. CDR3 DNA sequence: TGTGCCAGCAGCCCGATGGACTGGAACACTGAAGCTTTCTTT. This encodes CASSPMDWNTEAFF.

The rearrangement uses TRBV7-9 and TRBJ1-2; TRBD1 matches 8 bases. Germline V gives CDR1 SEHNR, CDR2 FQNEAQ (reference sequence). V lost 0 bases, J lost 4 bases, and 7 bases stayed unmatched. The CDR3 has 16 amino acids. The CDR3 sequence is CASSLASAGGVYGYTF. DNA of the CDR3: TGTGCCAGCAGCTTAGCTTCGGCAGGGGGCGTCTATGGCTACACCTTC.

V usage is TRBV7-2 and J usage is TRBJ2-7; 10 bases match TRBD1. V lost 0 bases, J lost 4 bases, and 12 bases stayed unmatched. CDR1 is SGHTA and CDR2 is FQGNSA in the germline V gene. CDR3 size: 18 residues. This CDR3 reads CASSLATASRDRGYEQYF. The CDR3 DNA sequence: TGTGCCAGCAGCTTAGCCACAGCATCCCGGGACAGGGGATACGAGCAGTACTTC.

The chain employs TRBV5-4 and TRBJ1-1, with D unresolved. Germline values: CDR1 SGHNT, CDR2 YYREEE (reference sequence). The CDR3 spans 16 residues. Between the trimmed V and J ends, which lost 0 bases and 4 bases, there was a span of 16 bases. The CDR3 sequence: CASSLDIVGASTEAFF. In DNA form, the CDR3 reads TGTGCCAGCAGCTTGGATATCGTTGGTGCGAGCACTGAAGCTTTCTTT.

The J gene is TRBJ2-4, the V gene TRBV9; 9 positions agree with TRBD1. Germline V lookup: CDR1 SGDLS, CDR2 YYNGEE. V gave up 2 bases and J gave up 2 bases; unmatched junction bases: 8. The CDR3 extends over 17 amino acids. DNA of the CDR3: TGTGCCAGCAGCGTTGCCGGGACAGGGAGATCCAAAAACATTCAGTACTTC. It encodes CASSVAGTGRSKNIQYF.

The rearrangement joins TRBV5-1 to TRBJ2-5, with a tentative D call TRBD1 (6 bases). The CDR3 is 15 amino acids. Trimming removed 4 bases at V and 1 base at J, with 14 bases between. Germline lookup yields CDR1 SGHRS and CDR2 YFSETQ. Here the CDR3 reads CASSPSGASQETQYF. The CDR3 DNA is TGCGCCAGCAGCCCGTCAGGGGCTAGCCAAGAGACCCAGTACTTC. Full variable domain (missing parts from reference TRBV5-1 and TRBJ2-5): KAGVTQTPRYLIKTRGQQVTLSCSPISGHRSVSWYQQTPGQGLQFLFEYFSETQRNKGNFPGRFSGRQFSNSRSEMNVSTLELGDSALYLCASSPSGASQETQYFGPGTRLLVL.

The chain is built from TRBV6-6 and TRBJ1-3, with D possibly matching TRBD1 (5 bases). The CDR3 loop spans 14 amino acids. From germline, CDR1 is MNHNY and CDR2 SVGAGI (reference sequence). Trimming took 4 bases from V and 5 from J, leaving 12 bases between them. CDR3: CASSSDTVRNTIYF. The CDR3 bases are TGTGCCAGCAGTTCGGACACGGTTAGAAACACCATATATTTT.

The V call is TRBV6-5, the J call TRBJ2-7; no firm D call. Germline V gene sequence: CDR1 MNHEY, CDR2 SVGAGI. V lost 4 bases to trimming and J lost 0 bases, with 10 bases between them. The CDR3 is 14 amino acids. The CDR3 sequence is CASSLHASSYEQYF. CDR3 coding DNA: TGTGCCAGCAGTTTACACGCAAGCTCCTACGAGCAGTACTTC.

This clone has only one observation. DNA of the CDR3: TGTGCCAGTAGTATATGGCAGGGAGGAGGGAACACTGAAGCTTTCTTT. Translated: CASSIWQGGGNTEAFF. The V and J genes are TRBV19 and TRBJ1-1; the D gene is possibly TRBD1 (5 bases). This CDR3 comprises 16 residues. V was clipped by 2 bases and J by 1 base, with 14 bases between them. CDR1 LNHDA and CDR2 SQIVND come from the germline V gene (reference sequence).

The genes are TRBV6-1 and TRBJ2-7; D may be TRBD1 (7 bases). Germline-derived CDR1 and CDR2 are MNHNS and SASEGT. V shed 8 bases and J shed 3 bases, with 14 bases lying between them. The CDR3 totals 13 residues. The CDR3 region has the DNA TGTGCCAGCGATGCAGGGGGGAACTACGAGCAGTACTTC. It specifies CASDAGGNYEQYF.

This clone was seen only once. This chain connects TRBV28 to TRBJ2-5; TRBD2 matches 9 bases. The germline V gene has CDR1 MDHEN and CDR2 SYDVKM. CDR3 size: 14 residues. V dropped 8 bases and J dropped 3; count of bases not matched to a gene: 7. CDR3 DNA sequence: TGTGCCAGCGGACGGACTAGCGCGGAAGAGACCCAGTACTTC. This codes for CASGRTSAEETQYF.

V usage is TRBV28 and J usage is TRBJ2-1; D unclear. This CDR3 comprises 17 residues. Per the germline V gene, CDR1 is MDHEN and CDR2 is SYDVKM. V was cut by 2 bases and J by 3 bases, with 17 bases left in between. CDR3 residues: CASSLRPQSLYYNEQFF. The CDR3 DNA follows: TGTGCCAGCAGTTTACGCCCACAGAGCCTTTACTACAATGAGCAGTTCTTC.

This chain's CDR3 is CASSPTGQNEQFF. The CDR3 region has the DNA TGTGCCAGCTCCCCGACAGGCCAAAATGAGCAGTTCTTC. The rearrangement links TRBV19 to TRBJ2-1; D is possibly TRBD1 (6 bases). V dropped 9 bases and J dropped 7 bases, with 16 bases sitting between them. The CDR3 loop spans 13 amino acids. Per germline, CDR1 LNHDA and CDR2 SQIVND (reference sequence).

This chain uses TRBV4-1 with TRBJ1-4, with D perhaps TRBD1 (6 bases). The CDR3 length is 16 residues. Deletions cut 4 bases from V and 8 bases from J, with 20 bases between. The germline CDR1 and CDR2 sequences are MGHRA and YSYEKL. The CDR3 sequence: CASSRIQGNHGEKLFF. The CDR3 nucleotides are TGCGCCAGCAGCCGTATACAGGGCAATCATGGGGAAAAACTGTTTTTT.

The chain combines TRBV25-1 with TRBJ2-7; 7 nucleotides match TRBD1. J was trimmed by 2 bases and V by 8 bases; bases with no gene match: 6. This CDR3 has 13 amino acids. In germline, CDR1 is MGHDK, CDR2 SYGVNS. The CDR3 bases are TGTGCCAGCGCTTATGGGACAGCCTACGAGCAGTACTTC. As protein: CASAYGTAYEQYF.

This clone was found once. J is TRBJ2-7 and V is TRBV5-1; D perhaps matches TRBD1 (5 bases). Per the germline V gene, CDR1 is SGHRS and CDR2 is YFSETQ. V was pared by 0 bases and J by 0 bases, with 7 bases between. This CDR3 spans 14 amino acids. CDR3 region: CASSLATDSYEQYF. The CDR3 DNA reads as TGCGCCAGCAGCTTGGCGACAGACTCCTACGAGCAGTACTTC. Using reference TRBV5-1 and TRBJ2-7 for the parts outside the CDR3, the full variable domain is KAGVTQTPRYLIKTRGQQVTLSCSPISGHRSVSWYQQTPGQGLQFLFEYFSETQRNKGNFPGRFSGRQFSNSRSEMNVSTLELGDSALYLCASSLATDSYEQYFGPGTRLTVT.